Sequencing of this TCR beta chain was carried out in a study of vaccination effects on CD4 cells after COVID-19. ViraFEST used viral peptide pools to expand antigen-specific CD4+ T cells before sequencing. The culture ran for roughly ten days, and then CD4+ T cells were isolated. A positive SARS-CoV-2 PCR test fell between March and December 2020. The V end lost 3 bases, the J end lost 15 bases, and 9 bases lay between the germline ends. The CDR3 extends over 10 amino acids. The V gene's germline CDR1 is SNHLY and CDR2 FYNNEI. Clones were read by immunoSEQ multiplex PCR, and TCRdb kept only the in-frame ones, dropping some. The table has some 25,000 clones, 70% to 80% seen once. In this sample, this clone turned up a few times. Its antigen is not known.

The J gene is TRBJ2-1, the V gene TRBV2, with unresolved D. This TCR came from a human donor who had a prior SARS-CoV-2 infection. The source was CD4+ T cells from PBMCs cultured with SARS-CoV-2 spike peptides, collected before COVID-19 vaccination. The CDR3, as DNA: TGTGCCAGCAGTGAGAATGTACTGTTCTTC. This sequence encodes CASSENVLFF.